These 22 T cell receptor beta chains came from one sample sequenced in a study of cytomegalovirus exposure and HLA in healthy donors. Amplification used 60 Vbeta primers and 13 Jbeta primers. Profiled with immunoSEQ multiplex PCR; TCRdb holds only in-frame clones, not every one. This sample has some 130,000 clones, with approximately 77% found just once. Sequenced input: PBMCs. Receptor source: a man aged 25 to 40 in good health and CMV-seronegative.

This chain joins TRBV5-4 and TRBJ2-7, with D possibly matching TRBD1 (6 bases). Trimming stripped 4 bases from V and 4 bases from J, with 9 bases between. The CDR3 sequence is 12 residues long. Germline CDR1 is SGHNT and CDR2 is YYREEE (reference sequence). CDR3 loop: CASSQTGYEQYF. CDR3 bases: TGTGCCAGCAGCCAAACAGGGTACGAGCAGTACTTC. The full variable domain, completed using reference TRBV5-4 and TRBJ2-7, is ETGVTQSPTHLIKTRGQQVTLRCSSQSGHNTVSWYQQALGQGPQFIFQYYREEENGRGNFPPRFSGLQFPNYSSELNVNALELDDSALYLCASSQTGYEQYFGPGTRLTVT.

The V and J genes are TRBV29-1 and TRBJ1-2; TRBD1 aligns across 7 bases. The germline CDR1 and CDR2 sequences are SQVTM and ANQGSEA. Germline trimming cut 2 bases from V and 8 bases from J; bases unmatched to any gene: 8. This CDR3 is 13 amino acids long. The DNA for the CDR3 is TGCAGCGTTGAAAGGACAGGTCGTAGCGGCTACACCTTC. Its translation is CSVERTGRSGYTF. The whole variable domain, remainder taken from reference TRBV29-1 and TRBJ1-2, is SAVISQKPSRDICQRGTSLTIQCQVDSQVTMMFWYRQQPGQSLTLIATANQGSEATYESGFVIDKFPISRPNLTFSTLTVSNMSPEDSSIYLCSVERTGRSGYTFGSGTRLTVV.

The chain combines TRBV10-1 with TRBJ2-7; perhaps TRBD1 as D (5 bases). V gave up 6 bases and J gave up 2 bases, with 11 bases separating them. The CDR3 runs 13 residues. Germline CDR1 and CDR2: WNHNN and SYGVQD (reference sequence). In DNA, the CDR3 is TGCGCCAGCAGATTGACAGATACCTACGAGCAGTACTTC. It encodes CASRLTDTYEQYF.

The table lists this clone with a few counts. The CDR3 DNA sequence: TGCAGCGTTGGACTAGCGGGAGCATACAATGAGCAGTTCTTC. This sequence encodes CSVGLAGAYNEQFF. V usage is TRBV29-1 and J usage is TRBJ2-1; 12 bases map to TRBD2. This CDR3 has 14 residues. Germline CDR1 and CDR2: SQVTM and ANQGSEA. V shed 4 bases and J 4 bases; nucleotides not matched to a gene: 2.

The V call is TRBV5-1, the J call TRBJ2-5; 11 bases fit TRBD1. The junction had 6 bases not matched to a gene; V was cut back by 3 bases and J by 5 bases. This CDR3 spans 15 amino acids. Germline V lookup: CDR1 SGHRS, CDR2 YFSETQ. This CDR3 reads CASSWRTGGEETQYF. Here the CDR3 DNA reads TGCGCCAGCAGCTGGAGGACAGGGGGCGAGGAGACCCAGTACTTC.

This clone was counted a single time. The chain combines TRBV13 with TRBJ2-2; 7 bases line up with TRBD1. The trim removed 6 bases at V and 4 bases at J, leaving 8 bases unmatched. Germline V lookup: CDR1 PRHDT, CDR2 FYEKMQ (reference sequence). CDR3 length equals 15 residues. CDR3 residues: CASRPTGVPTGELFF. CDR3 nucleotides: TGTGCCAGCAGGCCTACAGGGGTGCCCACCGGGGAGCTGTTTTTT.

This chain links TRBV19 with TRBJ1-3, with D perhaps TRBD1 (5 bases). V lost 4 bases, J lost 0 bases, and 10 bases lay in between. This CDR3 has 15 amino acids. The germline V gene encodes CDR1 LNHDA and CDR2 SQIVND (reference sequence). The CDR3 DNA is TGTGCCAGTAGTACACAGGCGAACTCTGGAAACACCATATATTTT. It translates to CASSTQANSGNTIYF.

The V gene is TRBV5-4, the J gene TRBJ2-1; 11 nucleotides align to TRBD1. Germline-derived CDR1 and CDR2 are SGHNT and YYREEE (reference sequence). There are 16 residues in the CDR3. Trimming removed 2 bases from V and 7 bases from J; junction bases left unmatched: 8. For the CDR3, the DNA is TGTGCCAGCAGCTTTGGGGGACAGGGGGGGAAAAATGAGCAGTTCTTC. Its translation: CASSFGGQGGKNEQFF.

The rearrangement joins TRBV27 to TRBJ2-1; 7 bases fit TRBD2. CDR1 and CDR2 from the germline V gene are MNHEY and SMNVEV (reference sequence). V shed 4 bases, J shed 9 bases, and the junction held 18 bases outside the gene matches. The length of the CDR3 is 17 residues. In DNA, the CDR3 is TGTGCCAGCAGTTCTACGCGGCGGGAGCGATCGAGAAGTGAGCAGTTCTTC. This translates into CASSSTRRERSRSEQFF.

V is TRBV18 and J is TRBJ2-5; TRBD1 matches 7 bases. Germline values: CDR1 KGHSH, CDR2 LQKENI. The junction had 11 bases not matched to a gene; V was cut back by 8 bases and J by 8 bases. This CDR3 region has 13 residues. The CDR3 nucleotides are TGTGCCAGCACGGGCACAGGGGATAATACCCAGTACTTC. Protein: CASTGTGDNTQYF.

This chain uses TRBV5-4 with TRBJ2-4, with a possible D match to TRBD1 (6 bases). V was cut by 0 bases and J by 10 bases, with 23 bases left in between. The length of the CDR3 is 17 residues. Germline V CDR1 and CDR2: SGHNT, YYREEE (reference sequence). The CDR3 protein is CASSLDQGSFRQPIQYF. CDR3 nucleotide sequence: TGTGCCAGCAGCTTGGATCAGGGGTCGTTCCGGCAGCCAATTCAGTACTTC.

The rearrangement joins TRBV6-5 to TRBJ2-2; the D gene is possibly TRBD2 (5 bases). This CDR3 contains 15 residues. Germline values: CDR1 MNHEY, CDR2 SVGAGI. Trimming took 2 bases from V and 6 from J, leaving 13 bases between them. The CDR3 sequence is CASSYASSGSGELFF. In nucleotides, the CDR3 is TGTGCCAGCAGTTACGCCTCCTCGGGGTCCGGGGAGCTGTTTTTT.

The rearrangement joins TRBV5-4 to TRBJ2-1; TRBD1 is a possible D gene (6 bases). The germline V gene has CDR1 SGHNT and CDR2 YYREEE (reference sequence). The CDR3 extends over 15 amino acids. The V end lost 3 bases, the J end lost 7 bases, and 17 bases lay between the germline ends. The CDR3 coding sequence is TGTGCCAGCAGCTCCCTTCTGCAGGGGTGGAATGAGCAGTTCTTC. This translates into CASSSLLQGWNEQFF.

Concerning this clone: Additional DNA sequences in this sample encode the identical CDR3. The CDR3 is CASSTDRGVTEAFF. CDR3 sequence (DNA): TGTGCCAGTAGTACGGACAGGGGGGTGACTGAAGCTTTCTTT. The chain uses TRBV19 and TRBJ1-1, with TRBD1 identical over 10 bases. Germline CDR1 LNHDA, CDR2 SQIVND (reference sequence). With 4 bases clipped from V and 5 bases from J, the junction kept 4 bases outside the gene matches. The CDR3 has 14 amino acids.

This chain joins TRBV28 and TRBJ1-5; no firm D call. The germline V gene encodes CDR1 MDHEN and CDR2 SYDVKM. The CDR3 loop spans 12 amino acids. Trimming cost V 5 bases and J 7 bases, with 9 bases left between them. Here the CDR3 DNA reads TGTGCCAGCAGTCTCGAGAGCCAGCCCCAGCATTTT. As protein: CASSLESQPQHF.

J is TRBJ2-1 and V is TRBV2; D might be TRBD2 (5 bases). Germline CDR1 is SNHLY and CDR2 is FYNNEI. The CDR3 extends over 15 amino acids. V lost 1 base, J lost 7 bases, and 14 bases lay in between. Here the CDR3 DNA reads TGTGCCAGCAGTGAAGTAGACACTGGAGGAAATGAGCAGTTCTTC. It yields the protein CASSEVDTGGNEQFF.

The chain uses TRBV5-5 and TRBJ2-1; D gene unclear. Trimming stripped 0 bases from V and 10 bases from J, with 11 bases between. From germline, CDR1 is SGHKS and CDR2 YYEKEE (reference sequence). This CDR3 is 13 amino acids long. CDR3 region: CASSLGSAPEQFF. In nucleotides, the CDR3 is TGTGCCAGCAGCTTGGGGTCAGCGCCAGAGCAGTTCTTC.

The chain employs TRBV7-3 and TRBJ2-5, with D possibly being TRBD2 (5 bases). Trimming removed 5 bases from V and 1 base from J, with 20 bases in between. Germline V gene data show CDR1 as SGHTA and CDR2 as FQGTGA. This CDR3 is 17 amino acids long. The CDR3 here is CASSPLGGATPQETQYF. Here the CDR3 DNA reads TGTGCCAGCAGCCCTCTAGGAGGCGCCACCCCCCAAGAGACCCAGTACTTC.

V and J are TRBV6-5 and TRBJ1-2; TRBD1 might be the D (5 bases). Germline V lookup: CDR1 MNHEY, CDR2 SVGAGI. The length of the CDR3 is 14 residues. V was shortened by 4 bases and J by 5 bases, with 14 bases between the two germline ends. In DNA form, the CDR3 reads TGTGCCAGCAGTTCCTCCGGGACTGAATATGGCTACACCTTC. Its protein product is CASSSSGTEYGYTF.

The rearrangement joins TRBV5-8 to TRBJ2-1; D possibly corresponds to TRBD2 (5 bases). CDR1 and CDR2 from the germline V gene are SGHTS and YDEGEE. V dropped 4 bases and J dropped 6 bases, with 17 bases sitting between them. CDR3 length: 15 amino acids. The CDR3 DNA is TGTGCCAGCAGCGTGGGAGACTACCGGGGCAATGAGCAGTTCTTC. Encoded protein: CASSVGDYRGNEQFF.

The CDR3: CASSPGDRGSYGYTF. The CDR3 DNA reads TGCGCCAGCAGCCCCGGGGACAGGGGTTCCTATGGCTACACCTTC. The chain joins TRBV4-1 to TRBJ1-2, with 10 bases identical to TRBD1. CDR1 and CDR2 (germline): MGHRA, YSYEKL. CDR3 length: 15 residues. With V trimmed by 4 bases and J by 4 bases, 6 bases remained unmatched.

The genes are TRBV25-1 and TRBJ2-3; 14 bases align to TRBD2. V shed 1 base and J 2 bases; nucleotides not matched to a gene: 5. This CDR3 contains 18 residues. The germline V gene encodes CDR1 MGHDK and CDR2 SYGVNS. In nucleotides, the CDR3 is TGTGCCAGCAGTGAATCCGGACTAGCGGGAGGAGCCACAGATACGCAGTATTTT. The encoded protein is CASSESGLAGGATDTQYF.